The 16 T cell receptor beta chains below all came from one sample that was sequenced in a study. One entry per CDR3 protein, called by TCRdb with MiXCR from the RT-PCR reads. The sample contains approximately 720,000 distinct CDR3 sequences, 14% of which appear only once. The material sequenced was memory CD4+ T cells from blood. The receptors were sampled from a female donor in good health, serving as a healthy control.

As for this clonotype: A much larger clone is a single base away; this may be a read error. V and J are TRBV9 and TRBJ2-3; D might be TRBD2 (6 bases). V lost 6 bases to trimming and J lost 5 bases, with 22 bases between them. Per germline, CDR1 SGDLS and CDR2 YYNGEE. The CDR3 consists of 16 residues. CDR3 in amino acids: CASTPNLEGPGDTQYF. CDR3 DNA: TGTGCCAGCACCCCCAACTTGGAGGGTCCGGGAGATACGCAGTATTTT.

The V gene is TRBV20-1, the J gene TRBJ1-5, with D tentatively TRBD1 (5 bases). The germline V and J ends were trimmed by 3 bases and 6 bases, with 18 bases remaining between them. CDR3 length: 15 residues. The germline V gene encodes CDR1 DFQATT and CDR2 SNEGSKA (reference sequence). The CDR3 DNA reads TGCAGTGCTAGTGTTACCGGGGGTGAGCGTCAGCCCCAGCATTTT. Its protein is CSASVTGGERQPQHF.

In its sample, this clonotype was seen many times. The V gene is TRBV6-5, the J gene TRBJ2-7; TRBD1 matches 7 bases. Germline V gives CDR1 MNHEY, CDR2 SVGAGI. The CDR3 is made up of 15 amino acids. V was clipped by 0 bases and J by 2 bases; unmatched bases: 4. The chain's CDR3 is CASSYSGTVTYEQYF. CDR3 sequence (DNA): TGTGCCAGCAGTTACTCGGGGACAGTGACCTACGAGCAGTACTTC.

This clonotype came up a few times. The gene calls are TRBV20-1 and TRBJ1-2; TRBD1 is a possible D gene (5 bases). The CDR3 contains 14 residues. The germline CDR1 and CDR2 sequences are DFQATT and SNEGSKA (reference sequence). The V end lost 6 bases, the J end lost 13 bases, and 27 bases lay between the germline ends. DNA of the CDR3: TGCAGTGCCCAGCCAGAGCTCAGGGTTAGGGGAGGCACCTTC. It codes for CSAQPELRVRGGTF.

This clonotype has at least ten counts. This chain links TRBV7-2 with TRBJ2-1, with TRBD1 matching 10 bases. The trim removed 8 bases at V and 4 bases at J, leaving 5 bases unmatched. Germline V gene data show CDR1 as SGHTA and CDR2 as FQGNSA. The CDR3 has 14 residues. For the CDR3, the DNA is TGTGCCAGCCGGGACAGGGGTCTTTACAATGAGCAGTTCTTC. Its translation is CASRDRGLYNEQFF.

V is TRBV6-6 and J is TRBJ1-5; 12 bases fit TRBD1. Germline CDR1 MNHNY, CDR2 SVGAGI (reference sequence). With V trimmed by 5 bases and J by 9 bases, 5 bases remained unmatched. The CDR3 has 14 amino acids. The CDR3 nucleotides are TGTGCCAGCAGTACCGGGACAGGGGGCACGCCCCAGCATTTT. Amino acids: CASSTGTGGTPQHF.

This clonotype showed up just a few times. The CDR3 loop reads CASSPGAGVRTDTQYF. The CDR3 DNA reads TGTGCCAGCAGCCCTGGAGCGGGAGTTAGGACAGATACGCAGTATTTT. The chain uses TRBV7-3 and TRBJ2-3; 8 bases line up with TRBD2. CDR1 SGHTA and CDR2 FQGTGA come from the germline V gene. Germline trimming cut 5 bases from V and 3 bases from J; bases unmatched to any gene: 10. The CDR3 spans 16 residues.

This clonotype has just one count. Just one base apart from a much larger clone, this may be a read error. CDR3 nucleotides: TGCAGTGCTAGGGGCGATAGCAATCAGCCCCAGCGTTTT. This sequence encodes CSARGDSNQPQRF. The genes are TRBV20-1 and TRBJ1-5; D uncertain. Per germline, CDR1 DFQATT and CDR2 SNEGSKA (reference sequence). The CDR3 has 13 amino acids.

There are many counts of this clonotype. The chain joins TRBV10-3 to TRBJ1-2; D unclear. CDR1 is ENHRY and CDR2 is SYGVKD in the germline V gene. The V and J ends lost 3 bases and 2 bases respectively, with 7 bases between them. This CDR3 spans 13 amino acids. CDR3: CAISEKINYGYTF. In DNA form, the CDR3 reads TGTGCCATCAGTGAAAAAATAAACTATGGCTACACCTTC.

This chain connects TRBV9 to TRBJ1-1, with 8 bases that match TRBD1. The CDR3 consists of 17 residues. Germline CDR1 reads SGDLS; CDR2 reads YYNGEE. The junction had 12 bases not matched to a gene; V was cut back by 3 bases and J by 2 bases. The chain's CDR3 is CASSGQGQGARNTEAFF. CDR3 DNA: TGTGCCAGCAGCGGACAAGGACAGGGAGCCCGAAACACTGAAGCTTTCTTT.

This clonotype was picked up many times. The chain has TRBV7-3 and TRBJ2-5, with D possibly TRBD1 on 6 matching bases. Germline values: CDR1 SGHTA, CDR2 FQGTGA. The length of the CDR3 is 14 residues. Trimming stripped 5 bases from V and 4 bases from J, with 14 bases between. The CDR3 loop reads CASSATGPGETQYF. In nucleotides, the CDR3 is TGTGCCAGCAGCGCGACAGGTCCAGGAGAGACCCAGTACTTC.

This clonotype showed up many times. The V call is TRBV18, the J call TRBJ2-7, with TRBD1 matching 9 bases. V lost 5 bases to trimming and J lost 6 bases; unmatched junction nucleotides: 5. This CDR3 has 13 residues. Per germline, CDR1 KGHSH and CDR2 LQKENI. The CDR3 region is CASSAGQGFEQYF. The CDR3 bases are TGTGCCAGCTCAGCAGGACAGGGGTTCGAGCAGTACTTC.

In its sample, this clonotype was seen many times. This chain connects TRBV6-5 to TRBJ1-1; D is unclear. Germline CDR1 and CDR2: MNHEY and SVGAGI. The CDR3 length is 17 residues. Deletions cut 0 bases from V and 0 bases from J, with 14 bases between. CDR3 loop: CASSYSTIGAMNTEAFF. The CDR3 coding sequence is TGTGCCAGCAGTTACTCGACGATTGGAGCGATGAACACTGAAGCTTTCTTT.

This clonotype was recorded many times. J is TRBJ2-7 and V is TRBV29-1; 10 bases agree with TRBD1. The V segment lost 8 bases and the J segment 3 bases; nucleotides outside the gene matches: 4. The germline CDR1 and CDR2 sequences are SQVTM and ANQGSEA. This CDR3 contains 12 residues. Here the CDR3 reads CSTWTGGYEQYF. In DNA form, the CDR3 reads TGCAGCACATGGACAGGGGGCTACGAGCAGTACTTC.

Worth noting for this clonotype: Possible read error: a much larger clone is one base away. The V and J genes are TRBV29-1 and TRBJ2-5, with unresolved D. This CDR3 spans 13 amino acids. The ends were cut back, 4 bases at V and 0 bases at J, with 9 bases in the middle. Germline V CDR1 and CDR2: SQVTM, ANQGSEA. The CDR3 loop is CSVGRGNQETQYF. The DNA for the CDR3 is TGCAGCGTTGGAAGAGGCAACCAAGAGACCCAGTACTTC. The whole variable domain, filled in from reference TRBV29-1 and TRBJ2-5, reads SAVISQKPSRDICQRGTSLTIQCQVDSQVTMMFWYRQQPGQSLTLIATANQGSEATYESGFVIDKFPISRPNLTFSTLTVSNMSPEDSSIYLCSVGRGNQETQYFGPGTRLLVL.

The chain recombines TRBV7-3 with TRBJ1-1; D is possibly TRBD1 (6 bases). V was cut by 3 bases and J by 3 bases, with 14 bases left in between. Germline CDR1 is SGHTA and CDR2 is FQGTGA. This CDR3 is built from 15 residues. CDR3 in amino acids: CASSLGQGLHTEAFF. The CDR3 DNA follows: TGTGCCAGCAGCTTGGGGCAGGGGCTCCACACTGAAGCTTTCTTT.